Below, 9 T cell receptor beta chains from the same sample are listed, as sequenced in a study of T cell responses to AZD1222 COVID-19 vaccine. Using immunoSEQ multiplex PCR, the repertoire was profiled, and TCRdb retains in-frame clones only, with some absent. The data contain some 200,000 clones, approximately 90% of them seen just once; the ten biggest clones take up roughly 0.98%. The specimen was peripheral blood, collected on day 0 of AZD1222 vaccination. These receptors all come from an adult in good health.

The chain combines TRBV11-2 with TRBJ1-6; D is unresolved. In germline, CDR1 is SGHAT, CDR2 FQNNGV. The CDR3 is made up of 17 amino acids. Trimming cost V 1 base and J 9 bases, with 19 bases left between them. This chain's CDR3 is CASSLGSSPIYGSPLHF. The CDR3 DNA reads as TGTGCCAGCAGCTTAGGTTCAAGTCCGATATATGGTTCACCCCTCCACTTT.

The V gene is TRBV7-2, the J gene TRBJ2-3; 8 bases line up with TRBD1. CDR1 is SGHTA and CDR2 is FQGNSA in the germline V gene. This CDR3 comprises 15 residues. V was pared by 5 bases and J by 4 bases, with 8 bases of the junction left unmatched. CDR3 sequence (DNA): TGTGCCAGCAGCACAGGACAGGGCGACCCAGATACGCAGTATTTT. It yields the protein CASSTGQGDPDTQYF.

The chain joins TRBV6-5 to TRBJ1-1, with 7 nucleotides matching TRBD1. The V and J ends lost 5 bases and 1 base, in that order; junction bases with no gene match: 4. Germline loops: CDR1 MNHEY, CDR2 SVGAGI. This CDR3 is built from 14 residues. Here the CDR3 DNA reads TGTGCCAGCAGTAGGGGACAGAGGAACACTGAAGCTTTCTTT. This gives the protein CASSRGQRNTEAFF.

The chain has TRBV2 and TRBJ2-1; tentative D call: TRBD2 (6 bases). Germline CDR1 is SNHLY and CDR2 is FYNNEI. The CDR3 contains 19 residues. V lost 5 bases and J 6 bases, leaving 29 bases between the germline ends. The CDR3 nucleotides read TGTGCCAGCAGTACTCAGACGGGCGGGACCCCTTTAAGGGGCAATGAGCAGTTCTTC. Its translation: CASSTQTGGTPLRGNEQFF.

V gene TRBV5-1 combines with J gene TRBJ2-7; 9 bases align to TRBD2. The CDR3 length is 17 residues. Unmatched junction bases numbered 11, after V lost 4 bases and J lost 0 bases. Germline CDR1 reads SGHRS; CDR2 reads YFSETQ. The CDR3 region has the DNA TGCGCCAGCAGCCCGGGACTAGCCCCCGGGCGCTCCTACGAGCAGTACTTC. Its protein product is CASSPGLAPGRSYEQYF. Supplemented by reference TRBV5-1 and TRBJ2-7, the full variable domain reads KAGVTQTPRYLIKTRGQQVTLSCSPISGHRSVSWYQQTPGQGLQFLFEYFSETQRNKGNFPGRFSGRQFSNSRSEMNVSTLELGDSALYLCASSPGLAPGRSYEQYFGPGTRLTVT.

This sequence joins TRBV4-1 and TRBJ1-2, with 8 bases fitting TRBD1. The CDR3 has 13 residues. The V and J ends lost 3 bases and 4 bases, in that order; junction bases with no gene match: 1. CDR1 MGHRA and CDR2 YSYEKL come from the germline V gene. The CDR3 protein is CASSQTGAYGYTF. CDR3 nucleotide sequence: TGCGCCAGCAGCCAGACAGGGGCCTATGGCTACACCTTC.

The chain links TRBV28 to TRBJ1-2; D is unresolved. The CDR3 contains 11 residues. Germline V gene data show CDR1 as MDHEN and CDR2 as SYDVKM. The V and J ends lost 8 bases and 1 base respectively, with 5 bases between them. The CDR3 sequence: CASRLNYGYTF. The CDR3 DNA reads as TGTGCCAGCCGTCTTAACTATGGCTACACCTTC.

The chain combines TRBV3-1 (or the pseudogene TRBV3-2) with TRBJ1-3, with D perhaps matching TRBD1 (5 bases). The CDR3 consists of 17 residues. V gave up 1 base and J gave up 0 bases, with 13 bases separating them. Germline V CDR1 and CDR2: LGHDT, YNNKEL (reference sequence). This CDR3 is CASSQVSTVLSGNTIYF. CDR3 nucleotide sequence: TGTGCCAGCAGCCAAGTTTCGACAGTTCTCTCTGGAAACACCATATATTTT.

CDR3 sequence: CSVQGAEEKLFF. CDR3 nucleotides: TGCAGCGTTCAGGGGGCGGAGGAAAAACTGTTTTTT. V is TRBV29-1 and J is TRBJ1-4; 8 bases align to TRBD1. Germline CDR1 is SQVTM and CDR2 is ANQGSEA. The CDR3 has 12 residues. The V and J ends lost 5 bases and 8 bases, in that order; junction bases with no gene match: 4.